This T cell receptor beta chain was recovered during a study of shared T cell receptors in the human thymus (dated by TCRdb to the early 2020s). At the level of the whole study: The study examined how the human thymus generates shared, self-reactive T-cell receptor alpha chains.

V and J are trimmed by 0 bases and 5 bases, and the gene matches miss 11 bases of the junction. Including cysteine and phenylalanine, the CDR3 has 16 amino acids. Only CDR3 DNA remains: 48 bases, in frame from the first base. CDR1 and CDR2 were assigned from the germline V gene (reference sequence) as SGHNT and YYREEE. The method behind the library was the immunoSEQ multiplex PCR assay. TCRdb retrieved this table from immuneACCESS and kept in-frame rearrangements only. Not all clones are present; in checked studies, unresolved V genes account for under half, and no reason is known for the remainder. This sample comprises about 660,000 clones, 70% to 90% of them detected only once. The top ten clonotypes cover 0.009% to 0.0095% of the sample. This clone turned up a few times. What antigen it recognizes has not been identified. It has no much larger one-base neighbor in the sample; base qualities were not kept.

These same data were also listed under a study on human thymus T cells. As that second paper reports: Donors were immunologically healthy infants undergoing open corrective cardiac surgery for congenital heart defects in Finland. Thymus tissue was obtained as surgical resects removed during corrective cardiac surgery. V and J gene segment usage appeared biased in both thymic and peripheral blood repertoires. The related research reported highly overlapping thymic TCR repertoires among unrelated individuals. The study characterized TCR alpha and beta repertoires from about 8 infant thymus samples and a few related peripheral blood samples. The infant donors were roughly 7 to 244 days old, and the cohort included a handful of males and two females. Thymocytes were mechanically released from the tissue and were stored as pellets of roughly 10-34 million cells at -70 degrees C. Genomic DNA was extracted from frozen cell pellets with a QIAsymphony instrument. The immunoSEQ multiplex PCR assay was used to amplify the TCRB and TCRAD loci from a standardized amount of quality-controlled genomic DNA. The V(D)J region was spanned by amplicons of a length sufficient to cover the CDR3 and to identify V and J genes. The amplicons were sequenced on an Illumina platform via the commercial immunoSEQ service. Primer bias and sequencing errors were corrected using previously described methods, and TCRAD and TCRB definitions followed the IMGT database. Analysis of the repertoires was done with immunoSEQ Analyzer 3.0 and VDJTools and included basic statistics, V/J segment usage, diversity estimates, rarefaction and pairwise overlap. Diversity was estimated using the Chao1, ChaoE, Efron-Thisted, Shannon and inverse Simpson indices, and was also estimated on datasets down-sampled to the size of the smallest sample. For repertoire overlap, CDR3 nucleotide sequence, V gene and J gene had to match strictly, and clustering was done by Jaccard-based multidimensional scaling. On average, thymus samples yielded 650,000 to 1,000,000 unique TCRB clonotypes, whereas blood samples yielded 65,000 to 100,000.

Sequencing was performed on thymocytes. The clonotype comes from a boy younger than two with a congenital heart defect. Donor details come from another sample of the same person, matched by shared clones. This chain is built from TRBV5-4 and TRBJ2-7; 7 of the junction bases match TRBD2. The DNA sequence is given as TGTGCCAGCAGCTTGGAGGAGAGGACTAGATTCCACGAGCAGTACTTC. Its protein reads: CASSLEERTRFHEQYF.